A selection of T cell receptor beta chains follows, all from one sample in a study of identical twins. Each CDR3 protein is one row after TCRdb ran MiXCR on the 5' RACE reads. The sample yields around 480,000 distinct CDR3 sequences, 11% to 15% seen once. This same sample was also part of a study on yellow fever vaccine responses in identical twins.

The sample comprised CD4+ T cells sorted from blood. All receptors derive from a woman in her late teens or twenties in good health. The CDR3 runs from the conserved cysteine through the conserved F or W. Fields, in order: V gene, J gene, clone size, D gene, CDR3 DNA, CDR3 protein. A D gene is named only where the DNA matches it firmly. For some rows the clone size is stated as once, few or many, or as a class when expanded; others skip it.

TRBV29-1	TRBJ2-6	few	.	TGCAGCGTCACCAAAGACTCTGGGGCCAACGTCCTGACTTTC	CSVTKDSGANVLTF
TRBV7-9	TRBJ1-2	.	.	TGTGCCAGCAGCCCGCATGTTTCGAGCTACACCTTC	CASSPHVSSYTF
TRBV4-2	TRBJ1-4	.	.	TGTGCCAGCAGCCAAGCAGGGGCCCGGGGGGTGTACGGTGAAAAACTGTTTTTT	CASSQAGARGVYGEKLFF
TRBV7-8	TRBJ2-5	few	.	TGTGCCAGCACCCGGCTCACTATAGTACGAGGGGAGACCCAGTACTTC	CASTRLTIVRGETQYF
TRBV29-1	TRBJ1-1	.	.	TGCAGCGTTGCCATTGGGCAGCGCCCGGCTTTCTTT	CSVAIGQRPAFF
TRBV7-9	TRBJ2-6	.	TRBD1	TGTGCCAGCAGCTCGACAGGGAATGGGGCCAACGTCCTGACTTTC	CASSSTGNGANVLTF
TRBV6-2/TRBV6-3	TRBJ2-1	.	.	TGTGCCAGCACCTATAACATCCCCTACAATGAGCAGTTCTTC	CASTYNIPYNEQFF
TRBV12-3/TRBV12-4	TRBJ1-2	few	.	TGTGCCAGCAGTTTCTCCGGTGGGGGAAACTATGGCTACACCTTC	CASSFSGGGNYGYTF
TRBV12-3/TRBV12-4	TRBJ2-3	.	TRBD2	TGTGCCAGCATCTCCCAGCGGGGGCAGGCAGATACGCAGTATTTT	CASISQRGQADTQYF
TRBV14	TRBJ2-5	.	.	TGTGCCAGCAGCCAAGTCTTAGGGACCCAGTACTTC	CASSQVLGTQYF
TRBV4-3	TRBJ2-1	few	TRBD1	TGCGCCAGCAGCCGGACAGGGTCGATCCGCGGTGAGCAGTTCTTC	CASSRTGSIRGEQFF
TRBV25-1	TRBJ1-1	few	.	TGTGCCAGCAGTGAAGGGATTCCGGGTAAAACTGAAGCTTTCTTT	CASSEGIPGKTEAFF
TRBV20-1	TRBJ2-7	.	.	TGCAGTGCTAGAGTGGTGGTCAGTTCCTACGAGCACTACTTC	CSARVVVSSYEHYF
TRBV2	TRBJ2-3	many	.	TGTGCCAGCAGAGACGGAATCACAGATACGCAGTATTTT	CASRDGITDTQYF
TRBV2	TRBJ1-6	few	TRBD1	TGTGCCAGCAGTGCCAGGGGGTTCAACTCACCCCTCCACTTT	CASSARGFNSPLHF
TRBV5-1	TRBJ1-4	many	TRBD1	TGCGCCAGCAGCCCAGACAGGGGAAATGAAAAACTGTTTTTT	CASSPDRGNEKLFF